The rows below give T cell receptor beta chains drawn from one sample of a study of blood T cells in healthy people across ages. Each CDR3 protein is one row after TCRdb ran MiXCR on the 5' RACE reads. The repertoire holds fewer than 750,000 distinct CDR3 sequences, with roughly 48% as singletons. The sequenced sample consisted of blood. Every receptor here comes from a man aged 80 or over in good health. CDR3s include the opening cysteine and the closing phenylalanine or tryptophan. The order of the fields is J gene, V gene, clone size, D gene, CDR3 protein, CDR3 DNA. D genes are given only for firm matches. Part of the rows lack a size; the others show once, few, many or a class for expanded clones.

TRBJ2-7	TRBV7-2	.	TRBD1	CASTYGQVSYEQYF	TGTGCCAGCACCTACGGACAGGTTTCCTACGAGCAGTACTTC
TRBJ2-1	TRBV16	.	.	CASSQLTFSYNEQFF	TGTGCCAGCAGCCAATTAACCTTCTCCTACAATGAGCAGTTCTTC
TRBJ2-4	TRBV20-1	many	TRBD2	CSAREGTSNIQYF	TGCAGTGCTAGAGAAGGGACTAGCAACATTCAGTACTTC
TRBJ2-5	TRBV11-1	.	TRBD2	CASRSPGLADAKQYF	TGTGCCAGCAGGTCACCGGGACTAGCAGATGCAAAGCAGTACTTC
TRBJ2-7	TRBV20-1	.	.	CSANNLRSSYEQYF	TGCAGTGCCAACAATCTTAGGAGCTCCTACGAGCAGTACTTC
TRBJ2-6	TRBV29-1	.	.	CSGSFGGSGANVLTF	TGCAGCGGTTCCTTCGGGGGCTCTGGGGCCAACGTCCTGACTTTC
TRBJ2-7	TRBV5-1	.	.	CASSTSLGEQYF	TGCGCCAGCAGCACCTCTTTAGGGGAGCAGTACTTC
TRBJ2-1	TRBV6-2/TRBV6-3	.	.	CASSYSPLSYNEQFF	TGTGCCAGCAGTTACTCGCCACTATCCTACAATGAGCAGTTCTTC
TRBJ1-2	TRBV29-1	.	.	CSAYGQNYGYTF	TGCAGCGCATACGGACAGAACTATGGCTACACCTTC
TRBJ1-5	TRBV7-2	.	TRBD1	CACSWDQGGDQPQHF	TGTGCCTGCAGCTGGGACCAGGGGGGCGATCAGCCCCAGCATTTT
TRBJ2-2	TRBV7-3	.	TRBD1	CASSLHQGAGTGELFF	TGTGCCAGCAGCCTCCACCAGGGGGCGGGCACCGGGGAGCTGTTTTTT
TRBJ2-7	TRBV6-5	.	TRBD2	CASSFPGRANEQYF	TGTGCCAGCAGTTTCCCCGGGAGGGCCAACGAGCAGTACTTC
TRBJ1-2	TRBV4-3	few	.	CASSQSAGTHIGGYTF	TGCGCCAGCAGCCAATCGGCCGGGACTCATATCGGTGGCTACACCTTC
TRBJ2-7	TRBV7-2	few	.	CASSQVTAYYEQYF	TGTGCCAGCAGCCAGGTGACGGCGTACTACGAGCAGTACTTC
TRBJ1-2	TRBV5-1	few	TRBD1	CASSHGQAPVYGYTF	TGCGCCAGCAGCCACGGACAGGCCCCAGTCTATGGCTACACCTTC
TRBJ2-5	TRBV20-1	.	TRBD1	CSAPGQGFQETQYF	TGCAGTGCTCCGGGACAGGGGTTTCAAGAGACCCAGTACTTC
TRBJ1-2	TRBV20-1	few	TRBD1	CSATQGAWGYTF	TGCAGTGCTACACAGGGGGCGTGGGGCTACACCTTC
TRBJ2-1	TRBV27	once	.	CASSLKRTNSYNEQFF	TGTGCCAGCAGTCTAAAGAGGACTAACTCCTACAATGAGCAGTTCTTC
TRBJ1-2	TRBV5-1	.	.	CASSLFGREGSGYTF	TGCGCCAGCAGCTTGTTCGGCAGGGAGGGCAGTGGCTACACCTTC
TRBJ2-6	TRBV30	.	TRBD1	CAWSSQGAGANVLTF	TGTGCCTGGAGTAGCCAGGGGGCTGGGGCCAACGTCCTGACTTTC
TRBJ2-6	TRBV6-6	many	.	CASSSEHLSGANVLTF	TGTGCCAGCAGTTCCGAACACCTCTCTGGGGCCAACGTCCTGACTTTC
TRBJ1-6	TRBV2	.	.	CASSERGESPLHF	TGTGCCAGCAGTGAACGGGGAGAATCACCCCTCCACTTT
TRBJ2-7	TRBV27	few	.	CASSHPRGEQYF	TGTGCCAGCAGCCACCCAAGGGGAGAACAGTACTTC
TRBJ2-7	TRBV20-1	once	TRBD1	CSAGTGSPLYEQYF	TGCAGTGCGGGGACAGGCTCTCCCCTCTACGAGCAGTACTTC
TRBJ1-1	TRBV29-1	.	.	CSAGRTVRLAEAFF	TGCAGCGCCGGTCGGACGGTAAGACTTGCTGAAGCTTTCTTT